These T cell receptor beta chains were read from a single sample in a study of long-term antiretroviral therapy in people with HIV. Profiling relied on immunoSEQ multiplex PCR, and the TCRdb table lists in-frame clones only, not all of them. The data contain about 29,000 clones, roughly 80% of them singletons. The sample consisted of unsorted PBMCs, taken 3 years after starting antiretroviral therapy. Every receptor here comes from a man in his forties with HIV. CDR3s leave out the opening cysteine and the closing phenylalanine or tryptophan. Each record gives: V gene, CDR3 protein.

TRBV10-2	ASSEKSRGAF
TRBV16	ASSQSGTGNTEAF
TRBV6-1	ASSEAGDEQY
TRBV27	ASSLFASHEQY
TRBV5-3	ASSLGQIQETQY
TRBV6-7	ASSSASSNTGELF
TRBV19	ASTTGLNTDTQY
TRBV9	ASSVSQGAWEKLF
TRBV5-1	ASSLVGQSANEQF
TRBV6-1	ASSPRAGVDYGYT
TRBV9	ASSVSQRTLLGDGYT
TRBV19	ASSPDRGTDTQY
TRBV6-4	ASNRTASSYGYT
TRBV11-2	ASSQGASGANEQF
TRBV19	ASSIVRDPSTDTQY
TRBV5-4	ASSPRGSSTDTQY
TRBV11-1	ASSPDTSSGSPLH
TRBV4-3	ASSQSGPPGAEAF
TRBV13	ASSFRSSGGLGEQF
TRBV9	ASSVASVGVTTEAF
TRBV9	ASSIGRQGLRGYT
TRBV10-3	AIRISTELNTEAF
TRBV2	ASRRINEQF
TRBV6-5	ASRGQGSEAF
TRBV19	ASRPGQYPGYGYT
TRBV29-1	SVAAGTSREQF
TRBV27	ASPLYRGTTYNEQF
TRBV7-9	ASSLYYGYT
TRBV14	ASSQSRGSNTEAF
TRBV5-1	ASSFGGGAQETQY
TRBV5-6	ASSLGGGGGYNEQF
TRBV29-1	SVCPDSYYTDTQY
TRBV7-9	ASSLAGDYEQY
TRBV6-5	ASSYSTLSYNEQF
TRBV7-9	ASRLGGGMNTEAF